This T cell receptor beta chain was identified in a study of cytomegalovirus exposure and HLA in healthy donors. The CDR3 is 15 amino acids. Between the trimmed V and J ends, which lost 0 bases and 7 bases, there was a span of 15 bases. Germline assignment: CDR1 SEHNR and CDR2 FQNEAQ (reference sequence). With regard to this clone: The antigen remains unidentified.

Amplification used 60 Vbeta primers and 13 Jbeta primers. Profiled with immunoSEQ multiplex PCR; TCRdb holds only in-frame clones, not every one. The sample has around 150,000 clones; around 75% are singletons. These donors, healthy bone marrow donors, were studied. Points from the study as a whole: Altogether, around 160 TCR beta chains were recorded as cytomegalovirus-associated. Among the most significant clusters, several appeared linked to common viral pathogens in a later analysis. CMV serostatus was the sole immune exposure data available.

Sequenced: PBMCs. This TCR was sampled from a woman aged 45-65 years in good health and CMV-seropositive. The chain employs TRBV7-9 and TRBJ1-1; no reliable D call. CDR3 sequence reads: CASSLARPGTNEAFF. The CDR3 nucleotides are TGTGCCAGCAGCTTAGCGCGGCCGGGAACCAATGAAGCTTTCTTT. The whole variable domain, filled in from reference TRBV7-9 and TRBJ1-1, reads DTGVSQNPRHKITKRGQNVTFRCDPISEHNRLYWYRQTLGQGPEFLTYFQNEAQLEKSRLLSDRFSAERPKGSFSTLEIQRTEQGDSAMYLCASSLARPGTNEAFFGQGTRLTVV.